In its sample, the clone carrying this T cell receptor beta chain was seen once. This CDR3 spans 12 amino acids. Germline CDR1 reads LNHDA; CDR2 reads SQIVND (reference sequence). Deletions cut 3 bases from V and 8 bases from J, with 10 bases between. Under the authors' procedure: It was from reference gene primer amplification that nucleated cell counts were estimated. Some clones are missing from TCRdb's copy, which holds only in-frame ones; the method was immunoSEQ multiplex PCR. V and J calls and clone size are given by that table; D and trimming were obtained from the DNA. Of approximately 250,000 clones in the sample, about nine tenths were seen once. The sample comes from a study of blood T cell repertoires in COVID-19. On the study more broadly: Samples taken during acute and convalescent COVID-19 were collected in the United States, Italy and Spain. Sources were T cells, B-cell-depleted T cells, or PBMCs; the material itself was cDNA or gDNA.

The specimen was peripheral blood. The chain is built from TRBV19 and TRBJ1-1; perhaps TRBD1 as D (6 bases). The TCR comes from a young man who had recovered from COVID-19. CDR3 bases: TGTGCCAGTAGTATGTCCAGGGGAGAAGCTTTCTTT. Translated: CASSMSRGEAFF.